A selection of T cell receptor beta chains follows, all from one sample in a study of CD8 T cells in ankylosing spondylitis. One entry per CDR3 protein, called by TCRdb with MiXCR from the 5' RACE reads. The sample lists 470,000 or so distinct CDR3 sequences, 26% occurring once. Sequenced: blood, either unsorted or a sorted T cell fraction (not recorded which). The receptors shown here come from a male donor with ankylosing spondylitis. The CDR3 runs from the conserved cysteine through the conserved F or W. The D gene is left open where the match is weak. Not all rows give a size; the values are once, few, many and, for expanded clones, a class.

TRBJ2-7	TRBD2	few	TRBV20-1	TGCAGTGCTAGCTTCGGCGGGAGGGCCGAACTCAACTACGAGCAGTACTTC	CSASFGGRAELNYEQYF
TRBJ1-5	TRBD1	few	TRBV12-3/TRBV12-4	TGTGCCAGCAGTCCGGAGCAGGGGGATCAGCCCCAGCATTTT	CASSPEQGDQPQHF
TRBJ2-1	NA	few	TRBV6-1	TGTGCCAGCAGTGAAGTGATCCCGACAGGGTGGGGACTAATGAATGAGCAGTTCTTC	CASSEVIPTGWGLMNEQFF
TRBJ2-1	NA	NA	TRBV10-3	TGTGCCATCAGTGAGTCGAGCCTAAGAGCGAACAATGAGCAGTTCTTC	CAISESSLRANNEQFF
TRBJ2-7	TRBD2	NA	TRBV9	TGTGCCAGCAGCGTTAGCGGGCAGACGGTCGAGCAGTACTTC	CASSVSGQTVEQYF
TRBJ2-2	TRBD1	NA	TRBV5-6	TGTGCCAGCAGATCGACAGGGGGGAACACCGGGGAGCTGTTTTTT	CASRSTGGNTGELFF
TRBJ2-1	NA	NA	TRBV5-1	TGCGCCAGCAGCTCTCAGGACAGAACTGAGCAGTTCTTC	CASSSQDRTEQFF
TRBJ2-7	NA	NA	TRBV25-1	TGTGCCAGCAGTGAATTGGGGGAAGGGGCCTACGAGCAGTACTTC	CASSELGEGAYEQYF
TRBJ2-7	NA	NA	TRBV15	TGTGCCACCAGCAAAGACCGACGTGGCGAGCAGTACTTC	CATSKDRRGEQYF
TRBJ2-1	NA	few	TRBV12-3/TRBV12-4	TGTGCCAGCGAGTCAAGCCATAACAATGAGCAGTTCTTC	CASESSHNNEQFF
TRBJ2-2	NA	NA	TRBV5-1	TGCGCCAGCAGCTTCCAGGCGAACACCGGGGAGCTGTTTTTT	CASSFQANTGELFF
TRBJ2-3	TRBD1	few	TRBV5-6	TGTGCCAGCAGCTGGACAGGGCCCTCGGATACGCAGTATTTT	CASSWTGPSDTQYF
TRBJ2-1	TRBD2	few	TRBV5-1	TGCGCCAGCAGCTTGGGGGGTACTAGCGGGATATACAATGAGCAGTTCTTC	CASSLGGTSGIYNEQFF
TRBJ1-4	NA	NA	TRBV29-1	TGCACCGTATTCGTGTCCGGTAATGAAAAACTGTTTTTT	CTVFVSGNEKLFF
TRBJ1-2	TRBD1	NA	TRBV6-5	TGTGACAGCAGTTCGGGACAGGGATCCTATGGCTACACCTTC	CDSSSGQGSYGYTF
TRBJ2-3	NA	NA	TRBV29-1	TGCAGCGTTGACGAGCCGAGTACCATGCATTTT	CSVDEPSTMHF
TRBJ1-1	NA	NA	TRBV5-4	TGTGCCAGCAGCGCGGCGCGAGGCATGAACACTGAAGCTTTCTTT	CASSAARGMNTEAFF
TRBJ1-1	NA	NA	TRBV19	TGTGCCAGTAGTAACAGCGTGACGGCTTTCTTT	CASSNSVTAFF
TRBJ1-3	NA	few	TRBV29-1	TGCAGCGTTGAAACCGGGGACGGAAACACCATATATTTT	CSVETGDGNTIYF
TRBJ2-1	TRBD2	NA	TRBV20-1	TGCAGTGCTAGGACTAGCGGGAAGGGAGAGCAGTTCTTC	CSARTSGKGEQFF
TRBJ1-5	NA	NA	TRBV7-6	TGTGCCAGCAGCTTAGAGTCGGGGTCGTGGGGGCAGCCCCAGCATTTT	CASSLESGSWGQPQHF
TRBJ2-2	NA	few	TRBV2	TGTGCCAGCAGTGCCCTGCGAGAGGTCACCGGGGAGCTGTTTTTT	CASSALREVTGELFF
TRBJ1-2	TRBD1	NA	TRBV5-5	TGTGCCAGCAGCCTTGGGACAGGGGGCGCCTATGGCTACACCTTC	CASSLGTGGAYGYTF
TRBJ2-1	TRBD2	NA	TRBV11-2	TGTGCCAGCAGCTTTAGGGGACTAGCGGACAATGAGCAGTTCTTC	CASSFRGLADNEQFF
TRBJ2-5	NA	NA	TRBV28	TGTGCCAGCAGTCTACCTCCTGCGGGCCGGACAGAAACCCAGTACTTC	CASSLPPAGRTETQYF
TRBJ2-1	NA	NA	TRBV20-1	TGCAGTGCTAGACGGACTACCTACAATGAGCAGTTCTTC	CSARRTTYNEQFF
TRBJ2-5	NA	NA	TRBV11-2	TGTGCCAGCAGCGGCATAGGGGGTTACTATCAAGAGACCCAGTACTTC	CASSGIGGYYQETQYF
TRBJ1-1	TRBD1	few	TRBV29-1	TGCAGCGTTGGGGGACAGGGGGCGGTTGTTGCTGAAGCTTTCTTT	CSVGGQGAVVAEAFF
TRBJ2-1	NA	few	TRBV27	TGTGCCAGCAGGGAGGACGCCCGGAGAACCTACAATGAGCAGTTCTTC	CASREDARRTYNEQFF
TRBJ2-4	TRBD2	few	TRBV12-3/TRBV12-4	TGTGCCAGCACCTGGGGGGGTGCCAAAAACATTCAGTACTTC	CASTWGGAKNIQYF
TRBJ1-5	NA	few	TRBV12-3/TRBV12-4	TGTGCCAGCAGTTTAAGAGAGGCGGGCCAGCCCCAGCATTTT	CASSLREAGQPQHF
TRBJ1-3	TRBD1	NA	TRBV20-1	TGCAGTGCTTCGAACCCGACAGGGCTCGTTGGAAACACCATATATTTT	CSASNPTGLVGNTIYF
TRBJ2-2	TRBD1	NA	TRBV5-1	TGCGCCAGCGACTTAGGACAGGGCTTAAATGCCGGGGAGCTGTTTTTT	CASDLGQGLNAGELFF
TRBJ1-5	NA	few	TRBV12-3/TRBV12-4	TGTGCCAGCAGTTTACGAGAACGTGGACAGCCCCAGCATTTT	CASSLRERGQPQHF
TRBJ2-7	NA	NA	TRBV7-8	TGTGCCAGCAGGAGAACTAGGGGAGGCTACGAGCAGTACTTC	CASRRTRGGYEQYF
TRBJ2-2	NA	few	TRBV6-2/TRBV6-3	TGTGCCAGCAGTTACCGGGATGGACGGAACACCGGGGAGCTGTTTTTT	CASSYRDGRNTGELFF
TRBJ2-1	NA	many	TRBV7-2	TGTGCCAGCAGCTTAGCGGGAGGAATCTACAATGAGCAGTTCTTC	CASSLAGGIYNEQFF
TRBJ2-7	TRBD2	NA	TRBV12-3/TRBV12-4	TGTGCCAGCACCTTGTGGACTAGCGGGGGAAAGCCCTACGAGCAGTACTTC	CASTLWTSGGKPYEQYF
TRBJ1-1	NA	few	TRBV3-1	TGTGCCAGCAGCCAAGGGGCAGAAGCTTTCTTT	CASSQGAEAFF
TRBJ2-6	NA	many	TRBV30	TGTGCCTGGAGTGTTACCGACACTTACCCACCTGGGGCCAACGTCCTGACTTTC	CAWSVTDTYPPGANVLTF
TRBJ2-1	TRBD2	NA	TRBV19	TGTGCCAGTAGTCACCAATCGTGGGCTAGCGGGAGGGACAATGAGCAGTTCTTC	CASSHQSWASGRDNEQFF
TRBJ1-4	NA	NA	TRBV3-1	TGTGCCAGCAGCCAAAGGACGGTCGGGGAAAAACTGTTTTTT	CASSQRTVGEKLFF
TRBJ1-1	NA	few	TRBV6-5	TGTGCCAGCAGTTACTCGAAGAGGGGCTGGGGGAACACTGAAGCTTTCTTT	CASSYSKRGWGNTEAFF
TRBJ1-1	TRBD1	NA	TRBV29-1	TGCAGCGTTCGCCGAGGGGGCAACACTGAAGCTTTCTTT	CSVRRGGNTEAFF
TRBJ2-7	TRBD1	NA	TRBV12-3/TRBV12-4	TGTGCCAGCACTTCGTCCGGGACAGGGGGCTACGAGCAGTACTTC	CASTSSGTGGYEQYF
TRBJ2-3	NA	few	TRBV20-1	TGCAGTGCCCTTCGGTTGCGCGATACGCAGTATTTT	CSALRLRDTQYF
TRBJ2-3	NA	few	TRBV5-1	TGCGCCAGCAGCCGTGAGGCACGCACAGATACGCAGTATTTT	CASSREARTDTQYF
TRBJ2-1	NA	NA	TRBV11-2	TGTGCCAGCAGCCCCCGGCCCCGGTACAATGAGCAGTTCTTC	CASSPRPRYNEQFF
TRBJ2-1	NA	few	TRBV5-1	TGCGCCAGCAGCTCCCTTTATGGGGGCTCCTACAATGAGCAGTTCTTC	CASSSLYGGSYNEQFF
TRBJ2-5	NA	few	TRBV6-2/TRBV6-3	TGTGCCAGCAGTTACTCTGACCCTCAGACCCAGTACTTC	CASSYSDPQTQYF
TRBJ2-7	NA	few	TRBV5-5	TGTGCCAGCAGCTTGGAAACTAGCAGTTACGAGCAGTACTTC	CASSLETSSYEQYF
TRBJ1-4	TRBD1	NA	TRBV3-1	TGTGCCAGCAGCCAAGATCCGGGCGGTACAGGGGGTGAAAAACTGTTTTTT	CASSQDPGGTGGEKLFF
TRBJ2-3	NA	many	TRBV5-1	TGCGCCAGCCATAGCGGCGACACAGATACGCAGTATTTT	CASHSGDTDTQYF
TRBJ2-7	TRBD2	NA	TRBV7-2	TGTGCCAGCAGCCCCCAACTAGCGGGAGCCTACGAGCAGTACTTC	CASSPQLAGAYEQYF
TRBJ2-2	NA	few	TRBV7-2	TGTGCCAGCAGCTTTCAGACCCAGTGGGACACCGGGGAGCTGTTTTTT	CASSFQTQWDTGELFF
TRBJ2-1	TRBD2	few	TRBV24-1	TGTGCCACCAGTGACCCCAGCGGGAGTAATGAGCAGTTCTTC	CATSDPSGSNEQFF
TRBJ2-1	NA	NA	TRBV29-1	TGCAGCGTTGATAATGGAGGGAGTAGCTACAATGAGCAGTTCTTC	CSVDNGGSSYNEQFF
TRBJ2-3	NA	NA	TRBV7-9	TGTGCCAGCAGTTTGGGTATAGGTAACACAGATACGCAGTATTTT	CASSLGIGNTDTQYF
TRBJ2-7	TRBD2	NA	TRBV5-6	TGTGCCAGCACCCTTGGGGGAGGGCCCAGCGAGCAGTACTTC	CASTLGGGPSEQYF